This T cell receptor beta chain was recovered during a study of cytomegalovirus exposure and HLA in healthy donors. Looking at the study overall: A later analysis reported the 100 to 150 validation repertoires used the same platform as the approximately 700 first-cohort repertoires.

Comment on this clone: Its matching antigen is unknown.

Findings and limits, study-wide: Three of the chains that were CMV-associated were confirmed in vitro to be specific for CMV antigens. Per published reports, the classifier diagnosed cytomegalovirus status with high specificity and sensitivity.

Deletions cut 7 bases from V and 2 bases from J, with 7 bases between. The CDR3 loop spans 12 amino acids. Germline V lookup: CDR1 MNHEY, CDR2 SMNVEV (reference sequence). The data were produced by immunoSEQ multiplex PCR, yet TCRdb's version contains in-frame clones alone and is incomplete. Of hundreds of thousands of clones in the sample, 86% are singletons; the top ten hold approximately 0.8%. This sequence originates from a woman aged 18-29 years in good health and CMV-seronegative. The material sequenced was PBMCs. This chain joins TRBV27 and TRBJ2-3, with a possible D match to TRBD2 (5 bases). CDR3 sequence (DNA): TGTGCCAGCAACGACTACACAGATACGCAGTATTTT. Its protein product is CASNDYTDTQYF.